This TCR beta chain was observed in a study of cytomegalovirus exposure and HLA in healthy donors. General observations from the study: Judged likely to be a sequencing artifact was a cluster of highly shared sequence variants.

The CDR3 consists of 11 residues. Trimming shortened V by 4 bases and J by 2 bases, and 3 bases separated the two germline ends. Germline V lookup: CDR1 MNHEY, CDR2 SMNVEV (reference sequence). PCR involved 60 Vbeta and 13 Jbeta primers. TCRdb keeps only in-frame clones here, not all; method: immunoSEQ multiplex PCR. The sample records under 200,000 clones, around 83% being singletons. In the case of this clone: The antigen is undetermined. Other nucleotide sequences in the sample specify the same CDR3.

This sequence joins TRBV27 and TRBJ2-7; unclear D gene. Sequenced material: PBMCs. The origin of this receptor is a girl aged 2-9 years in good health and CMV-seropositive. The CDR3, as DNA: TGTGCCAGCAGTTCTACCTACGAGCAGTACTTC. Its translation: CASSSTYEQYF.